This T cell receptor beta chain stems from a study of blood T cell repertoires in COVID-19. Assay: immunoSEQ multiplex PCR; the TCRdb copy retains only in-frame clones and omits some. The repertoire includes 250,000 to 300,000 clones, roughly 91% of them detected once, and around 2% sits in the top ten. The CDR3 runs 12 residues. Germline-derived CDR1 and CDR2 are MNHEY and SVGAGI. The V end was cut by 5 bases, the J end by 2 bases, with 7 bases between. Sequencing was carried out using PBMCs or T cells enriched from blood (not recorded which). The source is a woman aged 60 to 75 in a cohort exposed to, infected with or recovered from COVID-19 (not recorded which). The chain joins TRBV6-5 to TRBJ2-7, with D uncertain. CDR3 amino acids: CASSPSTYEQYF. CDR3 DNA: TGTGCCAGCAGTCCGAGTACCTACGAGCAGTACTTC.